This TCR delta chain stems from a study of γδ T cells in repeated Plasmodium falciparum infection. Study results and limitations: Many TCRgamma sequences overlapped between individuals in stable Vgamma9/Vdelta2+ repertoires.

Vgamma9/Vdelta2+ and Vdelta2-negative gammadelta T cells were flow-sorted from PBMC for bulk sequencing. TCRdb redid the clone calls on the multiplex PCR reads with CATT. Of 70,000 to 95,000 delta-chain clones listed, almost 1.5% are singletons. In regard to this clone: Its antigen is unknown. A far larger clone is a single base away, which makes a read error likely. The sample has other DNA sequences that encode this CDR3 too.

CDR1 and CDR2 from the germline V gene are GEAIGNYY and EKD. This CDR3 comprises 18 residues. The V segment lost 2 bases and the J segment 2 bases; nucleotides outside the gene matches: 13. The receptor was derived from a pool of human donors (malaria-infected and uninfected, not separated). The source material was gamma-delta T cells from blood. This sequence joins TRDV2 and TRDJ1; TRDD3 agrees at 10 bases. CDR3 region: CACDKGDTATSQTDKLIF. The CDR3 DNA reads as TGTGCCTGTGACAAGGGGGATACGGCCACGTCGCAGACCGATAAACTCATCTTT.